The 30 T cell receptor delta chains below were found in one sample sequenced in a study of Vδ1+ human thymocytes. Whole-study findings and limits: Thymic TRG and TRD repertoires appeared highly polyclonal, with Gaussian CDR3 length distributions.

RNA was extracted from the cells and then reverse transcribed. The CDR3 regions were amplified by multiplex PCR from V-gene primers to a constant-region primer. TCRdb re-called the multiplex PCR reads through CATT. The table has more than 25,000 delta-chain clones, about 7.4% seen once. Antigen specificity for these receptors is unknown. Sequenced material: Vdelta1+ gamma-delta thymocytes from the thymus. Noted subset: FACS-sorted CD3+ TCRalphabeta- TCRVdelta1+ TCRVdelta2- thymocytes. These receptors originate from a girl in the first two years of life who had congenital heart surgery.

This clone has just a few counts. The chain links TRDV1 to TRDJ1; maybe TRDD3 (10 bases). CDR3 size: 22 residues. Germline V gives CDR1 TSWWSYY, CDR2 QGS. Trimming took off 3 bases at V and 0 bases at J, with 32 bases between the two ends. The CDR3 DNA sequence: TGTGCTCTTGGGGAGCCAAGCCTTCCTACTGGGGGATTAAGAGCGAACACCGATAAACTCATCTTT. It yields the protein CALGEPSLPTGGLRANTDKLIF.

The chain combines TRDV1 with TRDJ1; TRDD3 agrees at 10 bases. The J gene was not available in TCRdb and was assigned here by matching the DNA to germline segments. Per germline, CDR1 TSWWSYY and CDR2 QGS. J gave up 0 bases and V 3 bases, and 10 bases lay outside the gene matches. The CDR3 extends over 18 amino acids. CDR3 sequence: CALGDQILGDSYTDKLIF. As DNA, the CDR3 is TGTGCTCTTGGGGATCAAATACTGGGGGATTCGTACACCGATAAACTCATCTTT.

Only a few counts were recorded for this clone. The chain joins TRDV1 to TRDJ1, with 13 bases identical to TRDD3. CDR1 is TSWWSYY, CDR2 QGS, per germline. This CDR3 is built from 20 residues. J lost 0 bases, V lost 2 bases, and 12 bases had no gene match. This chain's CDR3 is CALGERPHWGIRQHTDKLIF. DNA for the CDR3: TGTGCTCTTGGGGAAAGGCCCCACTGGGGGATACGCCAACACACCGATAAACTCATCTTT.

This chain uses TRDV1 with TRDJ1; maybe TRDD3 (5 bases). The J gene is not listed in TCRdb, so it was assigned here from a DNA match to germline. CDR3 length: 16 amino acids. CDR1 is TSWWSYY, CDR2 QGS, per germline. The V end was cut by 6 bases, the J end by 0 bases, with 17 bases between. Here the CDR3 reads CALGGGGGPYTDKLIF. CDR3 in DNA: TGTGCTCTTGGCGGGGGCGGAGGGCCTTACACCGATAAACTCATCTTT.

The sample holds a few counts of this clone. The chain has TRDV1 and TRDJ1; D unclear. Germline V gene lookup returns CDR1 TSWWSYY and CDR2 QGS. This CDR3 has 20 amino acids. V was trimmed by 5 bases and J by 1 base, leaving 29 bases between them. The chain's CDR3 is CALGPHLTRNYVSGTDKLIF. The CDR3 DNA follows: TGTGCTCTTGGGCCGCACCTAACTCGGAACTACGTGTCCGGCACCGATAAACTCATCTTT.

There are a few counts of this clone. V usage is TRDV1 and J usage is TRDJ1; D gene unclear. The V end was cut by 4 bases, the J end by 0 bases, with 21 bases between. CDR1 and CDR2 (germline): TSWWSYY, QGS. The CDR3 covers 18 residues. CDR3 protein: CALGGSQMLDAYTDKLIF. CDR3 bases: TGTGCTCTTGGGGGAAGTCAGATGCTGGATGCGTACACCGATAAACTCATCTTT.

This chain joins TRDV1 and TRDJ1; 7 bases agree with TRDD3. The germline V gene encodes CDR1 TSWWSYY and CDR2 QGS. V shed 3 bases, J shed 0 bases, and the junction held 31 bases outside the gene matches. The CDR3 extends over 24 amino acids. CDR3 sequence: CALGDPFRTPTNTRGGFDTDKLIF. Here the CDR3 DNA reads TGTGCTCTTGGGGATCCCTTTCGTACCCCTACTAACACGCGAGGGGGATTCGACACCGATAAACTCATCTTT.

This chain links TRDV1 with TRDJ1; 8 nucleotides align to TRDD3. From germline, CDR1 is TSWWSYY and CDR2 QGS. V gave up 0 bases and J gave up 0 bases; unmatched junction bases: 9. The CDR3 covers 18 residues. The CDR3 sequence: CALGELAGGRGYTDKLIF. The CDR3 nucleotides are TGTGCTCTTGGGGAACTTGCTGGGGGAAGGGGGTACACCGATAAACTCATCTTT.

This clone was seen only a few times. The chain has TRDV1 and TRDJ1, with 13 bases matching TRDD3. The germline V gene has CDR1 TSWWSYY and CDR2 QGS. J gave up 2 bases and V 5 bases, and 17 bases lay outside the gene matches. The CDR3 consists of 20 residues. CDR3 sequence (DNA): TGTGCTCTTGGGAAGTGGGTTACTGGGGGATACGAAGGGGAAACCGATAAACTCATCTTT. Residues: CALGKWVTGGYEGETDKLIF.

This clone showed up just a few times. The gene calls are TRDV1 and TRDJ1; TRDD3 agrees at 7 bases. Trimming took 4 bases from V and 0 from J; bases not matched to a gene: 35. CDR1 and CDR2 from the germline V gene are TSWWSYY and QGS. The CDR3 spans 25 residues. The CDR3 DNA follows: TGTGCTCTTGGGGGCCCCCCCCCCTTTTACGGATGGAAAGGGGGATTCCCCTTGCACACCGATAAACTCATCTTT. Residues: CALGGPPPFYGWKGGFPLHTDKLIF.

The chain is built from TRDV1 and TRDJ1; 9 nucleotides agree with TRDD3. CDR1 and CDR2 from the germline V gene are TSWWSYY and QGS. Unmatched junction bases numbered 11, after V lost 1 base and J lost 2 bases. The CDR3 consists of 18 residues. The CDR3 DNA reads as TGTGCTCTTGGGGAACGGCCGATACTGGGGGAAGGGACCGATAAACTCATCTTT. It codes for CALGERPILGEGTDKLIF.

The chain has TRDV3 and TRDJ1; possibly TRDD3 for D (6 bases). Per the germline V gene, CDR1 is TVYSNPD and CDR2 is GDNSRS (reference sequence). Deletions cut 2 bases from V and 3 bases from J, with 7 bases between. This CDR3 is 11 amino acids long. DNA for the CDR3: TGTGCCTTTTGGGGATCCGATAAACTCATCTTT. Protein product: CAFWGSDKLIF.

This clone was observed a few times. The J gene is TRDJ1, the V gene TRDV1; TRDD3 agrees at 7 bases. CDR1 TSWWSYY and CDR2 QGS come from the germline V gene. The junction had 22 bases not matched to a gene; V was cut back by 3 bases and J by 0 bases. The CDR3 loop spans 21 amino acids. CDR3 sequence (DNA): TGTGCTCTTGGGGACTACTACGTCGGGAGACCCTTGGGGGACTACACCGATAAACTCATCTTT. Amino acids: CALGDYYVGRPLGDYTDKLIF.

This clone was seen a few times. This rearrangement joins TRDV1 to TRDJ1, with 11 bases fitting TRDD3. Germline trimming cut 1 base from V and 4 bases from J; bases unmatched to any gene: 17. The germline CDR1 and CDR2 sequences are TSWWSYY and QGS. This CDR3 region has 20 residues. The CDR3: CALGERAPYPGGYLFDKLIF. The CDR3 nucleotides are TGTGCTCTTGGGGAACGGGCCCCCTACCCTGGGGGATACCTCTTCGATAAACTCATCTTT.

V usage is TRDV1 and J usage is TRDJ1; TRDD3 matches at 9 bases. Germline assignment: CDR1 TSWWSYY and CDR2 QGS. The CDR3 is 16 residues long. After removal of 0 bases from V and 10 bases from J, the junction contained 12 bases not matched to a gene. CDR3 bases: TGTGCTCTTGGGGAACTAGCGGGGATACGCGAGGGGAGACTCATCTTT. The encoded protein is CALGELAGIREGRLIF.

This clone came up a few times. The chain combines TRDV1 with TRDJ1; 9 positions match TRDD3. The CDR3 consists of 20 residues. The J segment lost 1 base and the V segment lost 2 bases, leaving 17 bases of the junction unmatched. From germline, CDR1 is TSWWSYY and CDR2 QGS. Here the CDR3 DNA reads TGTGCTCTTGGGGAATCCGGGGCCAGTGCCTGGGGGATGACCACCGATAAACTCATCTTT. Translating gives CALGESGASAWGMTTDKLIF.

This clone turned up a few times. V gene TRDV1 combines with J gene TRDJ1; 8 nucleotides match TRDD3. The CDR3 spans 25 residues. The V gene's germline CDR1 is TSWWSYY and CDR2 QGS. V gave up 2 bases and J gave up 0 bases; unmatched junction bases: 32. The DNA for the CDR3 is TGTGCTCTTGGGGAAGGTCACCCATTGGGGGATTATTTGGCTTTAAGATGGGCCCACACCGATAAACTCATCTTT. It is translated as CALGEGHPLGDYLALRWAHTDKLIF.

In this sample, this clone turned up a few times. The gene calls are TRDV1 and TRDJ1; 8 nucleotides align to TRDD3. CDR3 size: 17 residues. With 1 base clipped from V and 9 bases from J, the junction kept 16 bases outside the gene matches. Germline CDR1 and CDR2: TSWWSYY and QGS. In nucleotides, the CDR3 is TGTGCTCTTGGGGAACGGTATCCTATACGGGGGATAATGGAACTCATCTTT. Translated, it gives CALGERYPIRGIMELIF.

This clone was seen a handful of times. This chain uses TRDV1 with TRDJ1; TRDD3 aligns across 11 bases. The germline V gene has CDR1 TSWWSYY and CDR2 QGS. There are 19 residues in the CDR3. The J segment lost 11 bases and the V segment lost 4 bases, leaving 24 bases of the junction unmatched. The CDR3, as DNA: TGTGCTCTTGGGGGCCCCTCCTACGACTGGGGGATAGGGACTTGGGGGCTCATCTTT. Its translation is CALGGPSYDWGIGTWGLIF.

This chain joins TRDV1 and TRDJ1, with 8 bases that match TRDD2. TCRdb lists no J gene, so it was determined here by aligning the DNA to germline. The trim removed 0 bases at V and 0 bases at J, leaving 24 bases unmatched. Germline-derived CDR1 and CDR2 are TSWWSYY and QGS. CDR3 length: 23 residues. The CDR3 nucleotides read TGTGCTCTTGGGGAACTAGGGCCTACTTCCTACACGACCTGGGGATTGTACACCGATAAACTCATCTTT. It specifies CALGELGPTSYTTWGLYTDKLIF.

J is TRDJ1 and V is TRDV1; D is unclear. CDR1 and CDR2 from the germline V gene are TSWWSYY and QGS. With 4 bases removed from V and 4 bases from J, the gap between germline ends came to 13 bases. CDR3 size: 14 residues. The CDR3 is CALGARTESDKLIF. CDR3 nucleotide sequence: TGTGCTCTTGGGGCCCGTACTGAAAGCGATAAACTCATCTTT.

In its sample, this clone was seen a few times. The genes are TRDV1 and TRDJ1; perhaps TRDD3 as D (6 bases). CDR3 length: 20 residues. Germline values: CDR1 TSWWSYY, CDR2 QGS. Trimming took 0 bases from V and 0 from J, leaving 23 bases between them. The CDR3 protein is CALGELEPTLAGDYTDKLIF. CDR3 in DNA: TGTGCTCTTGGGGAACTAGAACCTACCCTGGCTGGGGATTACACCGATAAACTCATCTTT.

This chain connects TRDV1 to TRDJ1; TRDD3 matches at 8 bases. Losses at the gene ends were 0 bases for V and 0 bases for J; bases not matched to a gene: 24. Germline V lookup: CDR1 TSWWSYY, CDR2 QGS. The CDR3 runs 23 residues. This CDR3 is CALGELFYVGGTGGHRYTDKLIF. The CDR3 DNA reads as TGTGCTCTTGGGGAACTTTTCTACGTTGGTGGTACTGGGGGTCATCGGTACACCGATAAACTCATCTTT.

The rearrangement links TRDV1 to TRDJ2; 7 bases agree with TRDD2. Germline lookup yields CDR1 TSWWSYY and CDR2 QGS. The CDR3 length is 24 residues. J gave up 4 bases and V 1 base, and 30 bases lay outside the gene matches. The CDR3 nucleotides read TGTGCTCTTGGGGAACCGCCTCCTTCCTCTAGGACCGGGGTTTGGAACTTTGGGACAGCACAACTCTTCTTT. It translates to CALGEPPPSSRTGVWNFGTAQLFF.

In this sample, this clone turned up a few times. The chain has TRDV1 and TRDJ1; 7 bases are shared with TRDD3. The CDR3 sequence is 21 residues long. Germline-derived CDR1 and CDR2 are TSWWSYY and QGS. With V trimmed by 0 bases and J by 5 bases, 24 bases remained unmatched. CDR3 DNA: TGTGCTCTTGGGGAACTGAAGGGCCCTATCTTGTACTGGGGTGTAGGGGATAAACTCATCTTT. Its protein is CALGELKGPILYWGVGDKLIF.

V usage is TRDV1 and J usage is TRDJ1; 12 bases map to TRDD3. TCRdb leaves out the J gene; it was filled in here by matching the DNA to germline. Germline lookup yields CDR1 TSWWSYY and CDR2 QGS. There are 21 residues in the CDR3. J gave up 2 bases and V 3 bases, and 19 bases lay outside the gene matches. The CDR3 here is CALGDYSDPLGDTRPTDKLIF. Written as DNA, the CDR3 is TGTGCTCTTGGGGACTATTCCGATCCACTGGGGGATACTCGGCCTACCGATAAACTCATCTTT.

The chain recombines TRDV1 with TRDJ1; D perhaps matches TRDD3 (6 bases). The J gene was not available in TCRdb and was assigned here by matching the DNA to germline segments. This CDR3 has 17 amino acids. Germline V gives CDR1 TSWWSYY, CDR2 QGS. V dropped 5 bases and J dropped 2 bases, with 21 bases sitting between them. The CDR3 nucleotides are TGTGCTCTTGGGTGGCCTGTGGTGGGGATCCTTACCGATAAACTCATCTTT. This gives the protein CALGWPVVGILTDKLIF.

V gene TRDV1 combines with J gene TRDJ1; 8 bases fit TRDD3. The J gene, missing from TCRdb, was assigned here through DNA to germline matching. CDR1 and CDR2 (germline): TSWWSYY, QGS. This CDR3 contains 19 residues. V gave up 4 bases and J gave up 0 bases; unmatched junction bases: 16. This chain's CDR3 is CALGATGTGGPLYTDKLIF. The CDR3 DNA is TGTGCTCTTGGGGCGACGGGTACTGGGGGGCCCTTGTACACCGATAAACTCATCTTT.

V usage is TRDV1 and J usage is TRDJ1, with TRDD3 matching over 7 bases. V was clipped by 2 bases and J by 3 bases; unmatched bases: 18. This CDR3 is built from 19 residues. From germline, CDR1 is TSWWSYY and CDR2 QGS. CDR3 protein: CALGEVARLGRDPPDKLIF. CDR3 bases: TGTGCTCTTGGGGAAGTCGCGAGACTGGGGAGGGACCCCCCCGATAAACTCATCTTT.

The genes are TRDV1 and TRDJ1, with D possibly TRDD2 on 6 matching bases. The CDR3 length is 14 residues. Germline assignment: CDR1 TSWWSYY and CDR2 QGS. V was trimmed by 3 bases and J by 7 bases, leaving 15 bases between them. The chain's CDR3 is CALGDSLLQPKLIF. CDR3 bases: TGTGCTCTTGGGGACTCTCTCCTACAACCTAAACTCATCTTT.